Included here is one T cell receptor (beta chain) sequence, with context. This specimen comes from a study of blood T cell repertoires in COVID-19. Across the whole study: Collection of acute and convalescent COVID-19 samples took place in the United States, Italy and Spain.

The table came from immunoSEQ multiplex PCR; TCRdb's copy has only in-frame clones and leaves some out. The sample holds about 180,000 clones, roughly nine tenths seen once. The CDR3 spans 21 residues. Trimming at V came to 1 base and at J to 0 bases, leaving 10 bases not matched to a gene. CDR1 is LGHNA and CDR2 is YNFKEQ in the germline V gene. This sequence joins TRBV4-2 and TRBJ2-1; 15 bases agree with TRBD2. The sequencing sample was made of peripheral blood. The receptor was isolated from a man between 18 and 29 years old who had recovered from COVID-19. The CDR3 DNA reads TGTGCCAGCAGCCAAGGAATTCGGACTAGCGGGGGGGGTCACTCCTACAATGAGCAGTTCTTC. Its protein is CASSQGIRTSGGGHSYNEQFF.